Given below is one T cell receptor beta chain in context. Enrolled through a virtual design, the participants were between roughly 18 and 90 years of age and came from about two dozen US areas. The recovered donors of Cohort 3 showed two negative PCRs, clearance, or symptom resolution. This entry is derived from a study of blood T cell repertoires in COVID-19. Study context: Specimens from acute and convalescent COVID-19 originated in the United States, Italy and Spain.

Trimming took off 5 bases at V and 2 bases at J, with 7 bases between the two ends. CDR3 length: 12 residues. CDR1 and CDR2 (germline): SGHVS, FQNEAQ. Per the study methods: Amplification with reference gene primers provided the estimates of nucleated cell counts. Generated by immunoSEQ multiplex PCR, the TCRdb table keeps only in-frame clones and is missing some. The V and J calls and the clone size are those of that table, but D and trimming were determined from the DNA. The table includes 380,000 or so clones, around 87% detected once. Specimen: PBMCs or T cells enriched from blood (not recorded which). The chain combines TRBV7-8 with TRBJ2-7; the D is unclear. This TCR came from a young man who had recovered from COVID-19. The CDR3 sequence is CASSRNTYEQYF. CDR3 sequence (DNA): TGTGCCAGCAGCCGAAATACCTACGAGCAGTACTTC.